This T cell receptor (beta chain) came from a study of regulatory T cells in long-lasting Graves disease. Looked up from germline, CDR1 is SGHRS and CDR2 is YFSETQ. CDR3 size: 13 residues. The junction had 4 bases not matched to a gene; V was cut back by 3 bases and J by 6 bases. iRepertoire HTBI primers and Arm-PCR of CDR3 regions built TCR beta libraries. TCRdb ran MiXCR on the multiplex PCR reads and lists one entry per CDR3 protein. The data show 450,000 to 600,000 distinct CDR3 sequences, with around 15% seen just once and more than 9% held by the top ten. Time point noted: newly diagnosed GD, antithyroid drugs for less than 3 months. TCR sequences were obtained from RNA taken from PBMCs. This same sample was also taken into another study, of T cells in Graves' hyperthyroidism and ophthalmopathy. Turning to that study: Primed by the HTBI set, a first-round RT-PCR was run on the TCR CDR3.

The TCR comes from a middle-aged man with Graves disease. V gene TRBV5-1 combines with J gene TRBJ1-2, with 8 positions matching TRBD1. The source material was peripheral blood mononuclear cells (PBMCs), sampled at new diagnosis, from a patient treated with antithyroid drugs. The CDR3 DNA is TGCGCCAGCAGCTCGACAGGGGCCAATGGCTACACCTTC. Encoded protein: CASSSTGANGYTF. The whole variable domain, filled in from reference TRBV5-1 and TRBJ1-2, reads KAGVTQTPRYLIKTRGQQVTLSCSPISGHRSVSWYQQTPGQGLQFLFEYFSETQRNKGNFPGRFSGRQFSNSRSEMNVSTLELGDSALYLCASSSTGANGYTFGSGTRLTVV.